These 30 T cell receptor beta chains were sequenced from one sample in a study of beta chain features in type 1 diabetes. Expressed TCRB transcripts were sequenced because the entire RNA isolate underwent reverse transcription. Sequencing used immunoSEQ multiplex PCR; TCRdb keeps in-frame clones, though not all of them. Of about 900,000 clones listed, roughly 17% are singletons. The sequenced sample was naive CD4+ T cells from blood. The receptors were gathered from a woman in her late teens or twenties in good health.

The gene calls are TRBV7-3 and TRBJ2-5; unclear D gene. Germline V CDR1 and CDR2: SGHTA, FQGTGA. V was pared by 1 base and J by 1 base, with 10 bases between. The CDR3 consists of 15 residues. The chain's CDR3 is CASSLMGLAQETQYF. The CDR3 DNA is TGTGCCAGCAGCTTAATGGGGTTAGCCCAAGAGACCCAGTACTTC.

This chain uses TRBV29-1 with TRBJ1-1; D is undetermined. Trimming cost V 4 bases and J 12 bases, with 12 bases left between them. Germline V gene data show CDR1 as SQVTM and CDR2 as ANQGSEA. The CDR3 is made up of 10 amino acids. CDR3 bases: TGCAGCGTTGGTAACCCGGGGACTTTCTTT. This gives the protein CSVGNPGTFF.

The rearrangement uses TRBV10-3 and TRBJ2-3; 11 positions agree with TRBD2. Losses at the gene ends were 2 bases for V and 3 bases for J; bases not matched to a gene: 4. The CDR3 is 16 amino acids. In germline, CDR1 is ENHRY, CDR2 SYGVKD. In DNA, the CDR3 is TGTGCCATCAGTGAGGTGGGACTAGCGGTTACAGATACGCAGTATTTT. Translation gives CAISEVGLAVTDTQYF.

The V and J genes are TRBV10-3 and TRBJ1-1; 7 nucleotides agree with TRBD1. V dropped 4 bases and J dropped 8; count of bases not matched to a gene: 10. The CDR3 has 14 residues. CDR1 is ENHRY, CDR2 SYGVKD, per germline. For the CDR3, the DNA is TGTGCCATCAGTGGACAGGGAATTGATTGGGAAGCTTTCTTT. Protein: CAISGQGIDWEAFF.

This chain joins TRBV10-3 and TRBJ1-4, with 9 bases aligning to TRBD1. The germline V gene has CDR1 ENHRY and CDR2 SYGVKD. V dropped 8 bases and J dropped 7; count of bases not matched to a gene: 5. The CDR3 has 13 residues. The CDR3 here is CAIAETGGEKLFF. CDR3 bases: TGTGCCATCGCCGAGACAGGGGGTGAAAAACTGTTTTTT.

The chain employs TRBV28 and TRBJ2-3; 9 bases are shared with TRBD2. Germline loops: CDR1 MDHEN, CDR2 SYDVKM. The CDR3 has 15 amino acids. Unmatched junction bases numbered 9, after V lost 6 bases and J lost 5 bases. CDR3 in amino acids: CASSFAGLAVDTQYF. In DNA form, the CDR3 reads TGTGCCAGCAGCTTCGCGGGACTAGCAGTAGATACGCAGTATTTT.

The chain uses TRBV15 and TRBJ2-3; D is ambiguous. In germline, CDR1 is LNHNV, CDR2 YYDKDF (reference sequence). V dropped 2 bases and J dropped 3 bases, with 15 bases sitting between them. CDR3 size: 16 residues. CDR3 nucleotide sequence: TGTGCCACCAGCAGAAGTCTCGGTCTAGGTACAGATACGCAGTATTTT. Translated, it gives CATSRSLGLGTDTQYF.

This clone was detected only a few times. This chain links TRBV5-1 with TRBJ2-2; no definite D call. The CDR3 has 13 residues. The germline V gene encodes CDR1 SGHRS and CDR2 YFSETQ. The V end lost 1 base, the J end lost 6 bases, and 7 bases lay between the germline ends. Here the CDR3 DNA reads TGCGCCAGCAGCTTGACCAACGCCGGGGAGCTGTTTTTT. Its protein is CASSLTNAGELFF.

The chain carries TRBV28 and TRBJ1-5; D is undetermined. The V gene's germline CDR1 is MDHEN and CDR2 SYDVKM. This CDR3 comprises 14 residues. The V gene lost 7 bases and the J gene lost 6 bases, with 16 bases spanning the gap. CDR3 protein: CASNRIWEFQPQHF. CDR3 coding DNA: TGTGCCAGCAACCGAATTTGGGAGTTTCAGCCCCAGCATTTT.

The chain joins TRBV5-4 to TRBJ2-7; 10 nucleotides match TRBD1. Germline V gene sequence: CDR1 SGHNT, CDR2 YYREEE (reference sequence). The CDR3 length is 16 residues. After removal of 4 bases from V and 1 base from J, the junction contained 8 bases not matched to a gene. In DNA, the CDR3 is TGTGCCAGCAGCACCCGACAGGGGGCCATATCCTACGAGCAGTACTTC. This translates into CASSTRQGAISYEQYF.

This clone showed up just a few times. CDR3 sequence reads: CASSSQDGYNEQFF. The DNA of the CDR3 is TGTGCCAGCAGCTCCCAGGACGGTTACAATGAGCAGTTCTTC. The chain recombines TRBV7-2 with TRBJ2-1; no reliable D call. The germline V and J ends were trimmed by 4 bases and 4 bases, with 11 bases remaining between them. The CDR3 runs 14 residues. Looked up from germline, CDR1 is SGHTA and CDR2 is FQGNSA.

This chain joins TRBV7-3 and TRBJ2-3; no clear D. V dropped 3 bases and J dropped 4 bases, with 14 bases sitting between them. The CDR3 is 15 residues long. CDR1 and CDR2 (germline): SGHTA, FQGTGA. CDR3 sequence (DNA): TGTGCCAGCAGCTTGACTCCCCCGCGGCCAGATACGCAGTATTTT. Protein: CASSLTPPRPDTQYF.

The V call is TRBV4-3, the J call TRBJ2-1; D gene unclear. This CDR3 has 15 residues. Germline V gives CDR1 LGHNA, CDR2 YSLEER. With 0 bases removed from V and 9 bases from J, the gap between germline ends came to 15 bases. The CDR3 coding sequence is TGCGCCAGCAGCCAAGATATTATGTGGTCGAGTGAGCAGTTCTTC. It is translated as CASSQDIMWSSEQFF.

This chain uses TRBV28 with TRBJ2-3; TRBD2 agrees at 9 bases. Germline trimming cut 4 bases from V and 0 bases from J; bases unmatched to any gene: 5. This CDR3 has 16 residues. CDR1 is MDHEN, CDR2 SYDVKM, per germline. The CDR3 DNA reads TGTGCCAGCAGTTCAAGACTAGCGGAAAGCACAGATACGCAGTATTTT. It is translated as CASSSRLAESTDTQYF.

The rearrangement links TRBV19 to TRBJ2-4; 7 nucleotides agree with TRBD1. The CDR3 covers 15 residues. Germline CDR1 reads LNHDA; CDR2 reads SQIVND (reference sequence). The V segment lost 3 bases and the J segment 3 bases; nucleotides outside the gene matches: 5. The CDR3 DNA follows: TGTGCCAGTAGTATCTCGGGACAGCTCAAAAACATTCAGTACTTC. Its translation is CASSISGQLKNIQYF. Complete variable domain (other parts from reference TRBV19 and TRBJ2-4): DGGITQSPKYLFRKEGQNVTLSCEQNLNHDAMYWYRQDPGQGLRLIYYSQIVNDFQKGDIAEGYSVSREKKESFPLTVTSAQKNPTAFYLCASSISGQLKNIQYFGAGTRLSVL.

This clone was recorded once. The gene calls are TRBV19 and TRBJ1-4, with 9 bases identical to TRBD1. CDR3 length equals 14 residues. Per germline, CDR1 LNHDA and CDR2 SQIVND (reference sequence). V was clipped by 8 bases and J by 5 bases; unmatched bases: 6. DNA for the CDR3: TGTGCCAGTGGTGACAGGGGGGTAAATGAAAAACTGTTTTTT. Protein: CASGDRGVNEKLFF. The variable domain in full, with the rest retrieved from reference TRBV19 and TRBJ1-4, is DGGITQSPKYLFRKEGQNVTLSCEQNLNHDAMYWYRQDPGQGLRLIYYSQIVNDFQKGDIAEGYSVSREKKESFPLTVTSAQKNPTAFYLCASGDRGVNEKLFFGSGTQLSVL.

This clone was picked up a small number of times. This chain uses TRBV7-2 with TRBJ2-1, with 8 bases identical to TRBD2. Losses at the gene ends were 1 base for V and 8 bases for J; bases not matched to a gene: 16. Germline V gene sequence: CDR1 SGHTA, CDR2 FQGNSA. The CDR3 runs 18 residues. The CDR3 is CASSLEAVFVSGKDEQFF. For the CDR3, the DNA is TGTGCCAGCAGCTTAGAGGCCGTTTTTGTTAGCGGGAAGGATGAGCAGTTCTTC.

This clone has just a few counts. V is TRBV4-3 and J is TRBJ2-3; D call uncertain. Germline V gene sequence: CDR1 LGHNA, CDR2 YSLEER. Trimming removed 0 bases from V and 2 bases from J, with 9 bases in between. The CDR3 length is 15 residues. The CDR3 region is CASSQDRLNTDTQYF. DNA for the CDR3: TGCGCCAGCAGCCAAGATAGGCTAAACACAGATACGCAGTATTTT.

The CDR3 protein is CASKQGALDHEQYF. CDR3 bases: TGTGCCAGCAAACAGGGGGCACTTGACCACGAGCAGTACTTC. The rearrangement uses TRBV7-2 and TRBJ2-7; TRBD1 matches 9 bases. The CDR3 contains 14 residues. Germline V gene sequence: CDR1 SGHTA, CDR2 FQGNSA. V trimming: 7 bases; J trimming: 5 bases; junction bases outside the gene matches: 9.

Remarks on this clone: Different DNA sequences within this sample yield the same CDR3. The chain uses TRBV29-1 and TRBJ2-2; maybe TRBD1 (6 bases). Trimming took off 4 bases at V and 2 bases at J, with 11 bases between the two ends. Germline lookup yields CDR1 SQVTM and CDR2 ANQGSEA. The CDR3 has 14 amino acids. The chain's CDR3 is CSVGRQENTGELFF. CDR3 nucleotides: TGCAGCGTTGGAAGACAGGAAAACACCGGGGAGCTGTTTTTT.

V gene TRBV19 combines with J gene TRBJ1-1; tentative D call: TRBD1 (5 bases). The germline gives CDR1 LNHDA, CDR2 SQIVND (reference sequence). The CDR3 runs to 11 residues. Trimming stripped 7 bases from V and 8 bases from J, with 11 bases between. The CDR3 bases are TGTGCCAGTATGGGGGGAAGGGAAGCTTTCTTT. Its protein is CASMGGREAFF.

In this sample, this clone turned up a few times. The chain carries TRBV2 and TRBJ2-5, with D possibly matching TRBD2 (6 bases). CDR1 and CDR2 (germline): SNHLY, FYNNEI. V shed 0 bases and J shed 4 bases, with 12 bases lying between them. The CDR3 sequence is 15 residues long. CDR3 in amino acids: CASSEARGVAETQYF. CDR3 bases: TGTGCCAGCAGTGAAGCGCGGGGAGTGGCAGAGACCCAGTACTTC. The full variable domain, its missing parts supplied by reference TRBV2 and TRBJ2-5, is EPEVTQTPSHQVTQMGQEVILRCVPISNHLYFYWYRQILGQKVEFLVSFYNNEISEKSEIFDDQFSVERPDGSNFTLKIRSTKLEDSAMYFCASSEARGVAETQYFGPGTRLLVL.

The CDR3 coding sequence is TGCGCCAGCAGCCAGGACGGGACTACCGAAGAGACCCAGTACTTC. Protein: CASSQDGTTEETQYF. The genes are TRBV4-3 and TRBJ2-5; 7 nucleotides agree with TRBD2. V shed 3 bases, J shed 3 bases, and the junction held 7 bases outside the gene matches. Per the germline V gene, CDR1 is LGHNA and CDR2 is YSLEER. The CDR3 contains 15 residues.

This clone was counted between two and nine times. This rearrangement joins TRBV6-5 to TRBJ2-5, with D perhaps matching TRBD2 (6 bases). CDR1 and CDR2 from the germline V gene are MNHEY and SVGAGI. V lost 2 bases to trimming and J lost 5 bases, with 18 bases between them. The CDR3 spans 16 residues. This chain's CDR3 is CASSYGLASVQETQYF. As DNA, the CDR3 is TGTGCCAGCAGTTACGGCCTAGCGTCAGTCCAGGAGACCCAGTACTTC.

This rearrangement joins TRBV7-9 to TRBJ2-1; D is ambiguous. This CDR3 has 13 amino acids. CDR1 and CDR2 (germline): SEHNR, FQNEAQ (reference sequence). V gave up 0 bases and J gave up 9 bases, with 9 bases separating them. CDR3 DNA: TGTGCCAGCAGCTTAGCGCGGACCGGTGAGCAGTTCTTC. It codes for CASSLARTGEQFF.

The J gene is TRBJ2-7, the V gene TRBV4-3; 9 bases agree with TRBD2. J gave up 2 bases and V 2 bases, and 7 bases lay outside the gene matches. The germline gives CDR1 LGHNA, CDR2 YSLEER. The CDR3 covers 16 residues. The CDR3 coding sequence is TGCGCCAGCAGCCAATCAGTACTAGCGGGTACCTACGAGCAGTACTTC. It yields the protein CASSQSVLAGTYEQYF.

This clone has just a few counts. The rearrangement joins TRBV2 to TRBJ2-3; no clear D gene. CDR1 is SNHLY, CDR2 FYNNEI, per germline. V was trimmed by 8 bases and J by 2 bases, leaving 11 bases between them. This CDR3 region has 13 residues. CDR3 amino acids: CASGLMATDTQYF. CDR3 in DNA: TGTGCCAGCGGATTGATGGCCACAGATACGCAGTATTTT.

This clone showed up just a few times. The V and J genes are TRBV7-9 and TRBJ2-7; D not resolved. V shed 0 bases and J shed 1 base, with 7 bases lying between them. The CDR3 contains 14 residues. Looked up from germline, CDR1 is SEHNR and CDR2 is FQNEAQ (reference sequence). CDR3 sequence reads: CASSLALLSYEQYF. In DNA form, the CDR3 reads TGTGCCAGCAGCTTAGCGCTCTTGTCCTACGAGCAGTACTTC.

The V and J genes are TRBV29-1 and TRBJ1-2; 12 nucleotides line up with TRBD1. V trimming: 7 bases; J trimming: 4 bases; junction bases outside the gene matches: 13. The germline V gene has CDR1 SQVTM and CDR2 ANQGSEA. This CDR3 is 16 amino acids long. CDR3 amino acids: CSARDRGLSRGYGYTF. The CDR3 bases are TGCAGCGCCCGGGACAGGGGGCTTTCAAGGGGCTATGGCTACACCTTC.

The V and J genes are TRBV20-1 and TRBJ2-1; 7 bases agree with TRBD1. Per the germline V gene, CDR1 is DFQATT and CDR2 is SNEGSKA (reference sequence). Trimming cost V 6 bases and J 15 bases; bases outside gene matches: 8. The CDR3 covers 10 residues. The CDR3 DNA reads as TGCAGTGCAGGGACAGCGTCCTGGTTCTTC. Amino acid sequence: CSAGTASWFF.